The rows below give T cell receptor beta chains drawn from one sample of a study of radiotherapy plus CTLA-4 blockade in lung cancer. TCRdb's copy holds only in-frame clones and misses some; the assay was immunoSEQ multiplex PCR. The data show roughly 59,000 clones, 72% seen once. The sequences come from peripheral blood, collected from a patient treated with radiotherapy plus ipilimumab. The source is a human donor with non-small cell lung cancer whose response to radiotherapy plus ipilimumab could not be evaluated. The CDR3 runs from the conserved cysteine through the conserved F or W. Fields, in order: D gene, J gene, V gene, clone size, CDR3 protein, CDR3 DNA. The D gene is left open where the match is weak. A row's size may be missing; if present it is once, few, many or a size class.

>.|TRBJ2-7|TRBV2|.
CATIHLGGSYEQYF
TGTGCCACCATCCACCTAGGGGGCTCCTACGAGCAGTACTTC
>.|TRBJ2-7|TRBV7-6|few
CASSTQGGEQYF
TGTGCCAGCAGCACCCAGGGGGGCGAGCAGTACTTC
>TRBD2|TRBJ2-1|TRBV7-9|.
CASSTGLAGKANEQFF
TGTGCCAGCAGCACGGGACTAGCGGGTAAAGCCAATGAGCAGTTCTTC
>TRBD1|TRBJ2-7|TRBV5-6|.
CASSPQTGTYEQYF
TGTGCCAGCAGCCCGCAGACAGGGACCTACGAGCAGTACTTC
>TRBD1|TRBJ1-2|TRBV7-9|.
CASSLGSPTGGGYTF
TGTGCCAGCAGCTTAGGCTCCCCAACAGGGGGAGGCTACACCTTC
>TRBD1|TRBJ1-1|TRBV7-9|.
CASSLGQRNTEAFF
TGTGCCAGCAGCCTGGGACAGAGGAACACTGAAGCTTTCTTT
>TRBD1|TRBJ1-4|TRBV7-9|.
CASSFPGQEGEKLFF
TGTGCCAGCAGCTTCCCGGGACAGGAGGGGGAAAAACTGTTTTTT
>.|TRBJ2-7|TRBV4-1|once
CASSQAVSYEQYF
TGCGCCAGCAGCCAGGCGGTTTCCTACGAGCAGTACTTC
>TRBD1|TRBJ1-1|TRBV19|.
CASTRTGENTEAFF
TGTGCCAGTACCAGGACAGGGGAGAACACTGAAGCTTTCTTT
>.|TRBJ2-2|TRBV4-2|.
CASSQDWWGRGDTGELFF
TGTGCCAGCAGCCAAGATTGGTGGGGGAGGGGGGACACCGGGGAGCTGTTTTTT
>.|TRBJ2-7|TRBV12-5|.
CASGLAGTAEQYF
TGTGCTAGTGGTTTGGCCGGGACTGCCGAGCAGTACTTC